This is a list of T cell receptor beta chains from one sample in a study of PD-1 and CTLA-4 blockade in melanoma. Here immunoSEQ multiplex PCR was the method, and the copy in TCRdb shows in-frame clones only, minus some. The sample records over 15,000 clones, about 73% being singletons. The source was CD8+ T cells from peripheral blood, collected from a patient given anti-PD-1 treatment. Receptors originate from a human donor with melanoma. The CDR3 runs from the conserved cysteine through the conserved F or W. Each record gives: CDR3 protein, CDR3 DNA, D gene, J gene, V gene, clone size. D genes are given only for firm matches. Size values are once, few and many counts, or a class for expanded clones, and some rows have none.

cdr3_aa: CASSGDTYEQYF
cdr3_nt: TGTGCCAGCAGCGGCGACACCTACGAGCAGTACTTC
d_call: .
j_call: TRBJ2-7
v_call: TRBV3-1/TRBV3-2
clone_size: few

cdr3_aa: CASSLGLTGVDQPQHF
cdr3_nt: TGTGCCAGCAGCTTAGGCCTCACAGGGGTTGACCAGCCCCAGCATTTT
d_call: TRBD1
j_call: TRBJ1-5
v_call: TRBV13
clone_size: few

cdr3_aa: CASSNSQGFNSYEQYF
cdr3_nt: TGCGCCAGCAGTAATAGCCAGGGCTTTAACTCCTACGAGCAGTACTTC
d_call: .
j_call: TRBJ2-7
v_call: TRBV10-1
clone_size: .

cdr3_aa: CASSQSGYNEQFF
cdr3_nt: TGTGCCAGCAGCCAGAGCGGGTACAATGAGCAGTTCTTC
d_call: .
j_call: TRBJ2-1
v_call: TRBV12-3/TRBV12-4
clone_size: .

cdr3_aa: CASSLRGTISSYEQYF
cdr3_nt: TGTGCCAGCAGTTTAAGAGGGACAATTAGCTCCTACGAGCAGTACTTC
d_call: .
j_call: TRBJ2-7
v_call: TRBV28
clone_size: few

cdr3_aa: CASRMGQTYNEQFF
cdr3_nt: TGTGCCAGTAGAATGGGACAGACCTACAATGAGCAGTTCTTC
d_call: TRBD1
j_call: TRBJ2-1
v_call: TRBV19
clone_size: .

cdr3_aa: CASSQIREATGELFF
cdr3_nt: TGCGCCAGCAGCCAGATCCGGGAAGCCACCGGGGAGCTGTTTTTT
d_call: .
j_call: TRBJ2-2
v_call: TRBV4-1
clone_size: few

cdr3_aa: CASSFPRANEQYF
cdr3_nt: TGTGCCAGCAGCTTCCCCCGTGCAAACGAGCAGTACTTC
d_call: .
j_call: TRBJ2-7
v_call: TRBV7-9
clone_size: .

cdr3_aa: CASTKGQVSGYGYTF
cdr3_nt: TGTGCCAGCACCAAGGGACAGGTCTCGGGCTATGGCTACACCTTC
d_call: TRBD1
j_call: TRBJ1-2
v_call: TRBV7-9
clone_size: .

cdr3_aa: CASSESSYTGELFF
cdr3_nt: TGTGCCAGCAGTGAATCCTCGTACACCGGGGAGCTGTTTTTT
d_call: .
j_call: TRBJ2-2
v_call: TRBV2
clone_size: .

cdr3_aa: CASSVDWTGMNTEAFF
cdr3_nt: TGTGCCAGCAGCGTAGATTGGACGGGGATGAACACTGAAGCTTTCTTT
d_call: .
j_call: TRBJ1-1
v_call: TRBV9
clone_size: .

cdr3_aa: CASSTHRAENYGYTF
cdr3_nt: TGTGCCAGCAGCACCCATCGTGCAGAAAACTATGGCTACACCTTC
d_call: .
j_call: TRBJ1-2
v_call: TRBV6-5
clone_size: .

cdr3_aa: CSAAGVLVYEQYF
cdr3_nt: TGCAGCGCAGCGGGAGTCTTGGTCTACGAGCAGTACTTC
d_call: TRBD2
j_call: TRBJ2-7
v_call: TRBV29-1
clone_size: few

cdr3_aa: CASSLRRGLNYGYTF
cdr3_nt: TGTGCCAGCAGCCTGCGGAGGGGACTCAACTATGGCTACACCTTC
d_call: .
j_call: TRBJ1-2
v_call: TRBV28
clone_size: .

cdr3_aa: CASSPVGTGNTGELFF
cdr3_nt: TGCGCCAGCAGCCCCGTTGGGACAGGGAACACCGGGGAGCTGTTTTTT
d_call: TRBD1
j_call: TRBJ2-2
v_call: TRBV4-1
clone_size: .

cdr3_aa: CASSEGLGVRTDTQYF
cdr3_nt: TGCGCCAGCAGTGAGGGACTGGGAGTGCGCACAGATACGCAGTATTTT
d_call: .
j_call: TRBJ2-3
v_call: TRBV10-2
clone_size: .

cdr3_aa: CASSLDLGQDYYGYTF
cdr3_nt: TGTGCCAGCAGCTTGGATCTGGGACAGGATTACTATGGCTACACCTTC
d_call: TRBD1
j_call: TRBJ1-2
v_call: TRBV5-6
clone_size: .

cdr3_aa: CASSRPGLAVETQYF
cdr3_nt: TGTGCCAGCAGCAGACCGGGACTAGCGGTCGAGACCCAGTACTTC
d_call: TRBD2
j_call: TRBJ2-5
v_call: TRBV7-9
clone_size: once

cdr3_aa: CASSLGQGLYF
cdr3_nt: TGTGCCAGCAGCTTAGGACAAGGACTTTACTTC
d_call: .
j_call: TRBJ2-7
v_call: TRBV11-2
clone_size: medium-sized

cdr3_aa: CASSLASGDQPQHF
cdr3_nt: TGCGCCAGCAGCTTGGCTTCCGGGGATCAGCCCCAGCATTTT
d_call: .
j_call: TRBJ1-5
v_call: TRBV5-1
clone_size: few

cdr3_aa: CASSLPGADEQYF
cdr3_nt: TGCGCCAGCAGCTTGCCAGGGGCGGACGAGCAGTACTTC
d_call: .
j_call: TRBJ2-7
v_call: TRBV5-1
clone_size: few

cdr3_aa: CASSSVAGDSNQPQHF
cdr3_nt: TGTGCCAGCAGTTCCGTCGCTGGGGACAGTAATCAGCCCCAGCATTTT
d_call: TRBD1
j_call: TRBJ1-5
v_call: TRBV27
clone_size: .

cdr3_aa: CASSPRGLSNEKLFF
cdr3_nt: TGTGCCAGCAGCCCCAGGGGGCTTAGTAATGAAAAACTGTTTTTT
d_call: TRBD1
j_call: TRBJ1-4
v_call: TRBV6-5
clone_size: .

cdr3_aa: CASSLRGADYGYTF
cdr3_nt: TGTGCCAGCAGCTTAAGAGGAGCAGACTATGGCTACACCTTC
d_call: .
j_call: TRBJ1-2
v_call: TRBV11-3
clone_size: .

cdr3_aa: CASSQARGGLSYNEQFF
cdr3_nt: TGCGCCAGCAGCCAAGCTCGTGGGGGCCTCTCCTACAATGAGCAGTTCTTC
d_call: .
j_call: TRBJ2-1
v_call: TRBV4-1
clone_size: .

cdr3_aa: CASSITSGRYNEQFF
cdr3_nt: TGTGCCAGTAGTATAACTAGCGGGAGATACAATGAGCAGTTCTTC
d_call: TRBD2
j_call: TRBJ2-1
v_call: TRBV19
clone_size: .

cdr3_aa: CASSYSGARGRTEAFF
cdr3_nt: TGTGCCAGCAGTTACTCGGGGGCGAGGGGGAGGACTGAAGCTTTCTTT
d_call: .
j_call: TRBJ1-1
v_call: TRBV6-5
clone_size: .

cdr3_aa: CASSRSRDNSYEQYF
cdr3_nt: TGCGCCAGCAGTCGTTCCCGGGACAACTCCTACGAGCAGTACTTC
d_call: .
j_call: TRBJ2-7
v_call: TRBV10-1
clone_size: .

cdr3_aa: CASSQAAGGSFYAEAFF
cdr3_nt: TGCGCCAGCAGCCAAGCCGCAGGGGGGTCTTTCTACGCTGAAGCTTTCTTT
d_call: TRBD1
j_call: TRBJ1-1
v_call: TRBV4-1
clone_size: few